This T cell receptor (beta chain) is from a study of T cell responses to AZD1222 COVID-19 vaccine. Findings and limits, study-wide: The study identified only 6 or 7 AZD1222 recipients as seropositive at baseline.

Profiled with immunoSEQ multiplex PCR; TCRdb holds only in-frame clones, not every one. The data hold 15,000 or so clones, with 70% to 85% observed a single time. The length of the CDR3 is 16 residues. Trimming cost V 6 bases and J 0 bases; bases outside gene matches: 10. The V gene's germline CDR1 is KGHSH and CDR2 LQKENI. Remarks on this clone: Its specificity is not known.

The chain couples TRBV18 to TRBJ1-2; TRBD1 agrees at 7 bases. This sample comprised peripheral blood, obtained 28 days after the second AZD1222 dose. This TCR came from an adult who received the AZD1222 COVID-19 vaccine. CDR3 in amino acids: CASSLGGTAANYGYTF. The CDR3 DNA reads as TGTGCCAGCTCCCTCGGCGGGACAGCCGCTAACTATGGCTACACCTTC.